This entry is about one T cell receptor beta chain. This specimen belongs to a study of cytomegalovirus exposure and HLA in healthy donors. The primer mix had 60 Vbeta and 13 Jbeta primers. The data were produced by immunoSEQ multiplex PCR, yet TCRdb's version contains in-frame clones alone and is incomplete. The table includes approximately 100,000 clones, 69% detected once. There are 15 residues in the CDR3. Per the germline V gene, CDR1 is WNHNN and CDR2 is SYGVQD (reference sequence). The V and J ends lost 0 bases and 8 bases respectively, with 16 bases between them. The J gene is TRBJ1-2, the V gene TRBV10-1; D is possibly TRBD1 (5 bases). This TCR derives from a woman aged 70-85 years in good health and CMV-seropositive. Material for sequencing was PBMCs. The CDR3 spells CASSESSRALRGYTF. In DNA form, the CDR3 reads TGCGCCAGCAGTGAGTCCAGCAGGGCCCTGAGGGGCTACACCTTC.